This T cell receptor (beta chain) was documented in a study of blood T cell repertoires in COVID-19. Looking at the study overall: Italy, Spain and the United States were the sources of the convalescent and acute COVID-19 samples. PBMCs, B-cell-depleted T cells, or T cells provided the cDNA or gDNA that made up the material.

Germline V gene data show CDR1 as SEHNR and CDR2 as FQNEAQ (reference sequence). V was trimmed by 6 bases and J by 3 bases, leaving 14 bases between them. The CDR3 has 14 residues. In the authors' workflow: Quantification of nucleated cells was approximated via reference gene primer amplification. TCRdb keeps only in-frame clones here, not all; method: immunoSEQ multiplex PCR. V, J and clone size are those of that table, while D and trimming were read from the DNA. The data show about 70,000 clones, around 74% seen once. The sample consisted of peripheral blood. The chain has TRBV7-9 and TRBJ2-5; D unclear. The clonotype comes from a man between 65 and 79 years old with acute or convalescent COVID-19. CDR3 DNA sequence: TGTGCCAGCAGTCTCGAGACACAAAAAGAGACCCAGTACTTC. It translates to CASSLETQKETQYF.